This TCR beta chain was retrieved from a study of CD8 T cells in ankylosing spondylitis. Study findings and constraints: Existing reports had already noted some motif variants in reactive arthritis synovial fluid and blood. A motif of 7 or 8 highly homologous TCR beta variants was seen as apparently characteristic of ankylosing spondylitis blood. Researchers reportedly found disease-linked clones significantly enriched in matched ankylosing spondylitis synovial fluid.

With respect to this clonotype: The antigen is undetermined.

Each CDR3 protein is one row after TCRdb ran MiXCR on the 5' RACE reads. The sample holds 150,000 to 200,000 distinct CDR3 sequences, about a sixth seen once. Trimming took 2 bases from V and 7 from J, leaving 11 bases between them. This CDR3 contains 13 residues. Germline V gene data show CDR1 as DFQATT and CDR2 as SNEGSKA (reference sequence). The gene calls are TRBV20-1 and TRBJ1-4; D not resolved. This clonotype was obtained from a male donor with ankylosing spondylitis or in good health (not recorded which). The sequenced sample consisted of blood, either unsorted or a sorted T cell fraction (not recorded which). CDR3 residues: CSARPSGAEKLFF. CDR3 DNA sequence: TGCAGTGCTAGACCAAGTGGAGCTGAAAAACTGTTTTTT.